The 32 T cell receptor beta chains given below trace back to one sample, sequenced in a study of PD-L1 blockade in urothelial cancer. TCRdb's table, derived via immunoSEQ multiplex PCR, lists solely in-frame clones and lacks some. Seen here are tens of thousands of clones, around 77% observed once, and the top ten hold approximately 3.3%. Sequences were derived from PBMCs, sampled around atezolizumab (anti-PD-L1) treatment. Source of these receptors: a man between 65 and 85 years old with urothelial cancer.

This clone was recorded a few times. The V and J genes are TRBV5-1 and TRBJ2-6; D is undetermined. The CDR3 is made up of 15 amino acids. The V gene's germline CDR1 is SGHRS and CDR2 YFSETQ. V was cut by 2 bases and J by 0 bases, with 6 bases left in between. The CDR3 coding sequence is TGCGCCAGCAGCTTAGGAGCCTCTGGGGCCAACGTCCTGACTTTC. Encoded protein: CASSLGASGANVLTF.

V and J are TRBV5-1 and TRBJ2-3; tentative D call: TRBD1 (6 bases). CDR1 is SGHRS and CDR2 is YFSETQ in the germline V gene. V was shortened by 0 bases and J by 3 bases, with 14 bases between the two germline ends. The CDR3 is 16 amino acids. CDR3 protein: CASSLAPGEGTDTQYF. The CDR3 DNA follows: TGCGCCAGCAGCTTGGCCCCAGGGGAAGGAACAGATACGCAGTATTTT.

CDR3 protein: CASSVLYDNSPLHF. The CDR3 DNA reads as TGTGCCAGCAGTGTGCTCTACGATAATTCACCCCTCCACTTT. The chain combines TRBV6-5 with TRBJ1-6; D not certain. Trimming took 5 bases from V and 5 from J, leaving 10 bases between them. This CDR3 is built from 14 residues. CDR1 and CDR2 (germline): MNHEY, SVGAGI.

This clone occurred a few times. This chain uses TRBV11-3 with TRBJ1-3; D is uncertain. The ends were cut back, 5 bases at V and 1 base at J, with 12 bases in the middle. Germline V gives CDR1 SGHNT, CDR2 YENEEA. The CDR3 runs to 15 residues. CDR3 sequence reads: CASSLRGVSGNTIYF. DNA for the CDR3: TGTGCCAGCAGCCTAAGAGGAGTTTCTGGAAACACCATATATTTT.

The V call is TRBV4-2, the J call TRBJ2-7; 7 nucleotides line up with TRBD2. The V and J ends lost 1 base and 0 bases, in that order; junction bases with no gene match: 3. The CDR3 has 15 amino acids. Germline CDR1 reads LGHNA; CDR2 reads YNFKEQ. The CDR3 DNA reads TGTGCCAGCAGCCAAGGGAGCGGGACCTCCTACGAGCAGTACTTC. Translated, it gives CASSQGSGTSYEQYF.

In its sample, this clone was seen once. Written as DNA, the CDR3 is TGTGCCAGCACCCTCGTTATTGGGACAGGGGCTGGCTACACCTTC. It is translated as CASTLVIGTGAGYTF. This chain uses TRBV28 with TRBJ1-2; 10 nucleotides match TRBD1. Germline V gene sequence: CDR1 MDHEN, CDR2 SYDVKM. J lost 7 bases, V lost 7 bases, and 12 bases had no gene match. The CDR3 loop spans 15 amino acids.

V gene TRBV29-1 combines with J gene TRBJ1-2, with 9 positions matching TRBD1. Losses at the gene ends were 6 bases for V and 6 bases for J; bases not matched to a gene: 8. The CDR3 length is 13 residues. Germline values: CDR1 SQVTM, CDR2 ANQGSEA. CDR3 amino acids: CSVQGQGVHGYTF. CDR3 sequence (DNA): TGCAGCGTCCAGGGACAGGGAGTCCATGGCTACACCTTC.

The V gene is TRBV28, the J gene TRBJ2-2; TRBD1 matches at 9 bases. There are 16 residues in the CDR3. The J segment lost 7 bases and the V segment lost 5 bases, leaving 11 bases of the junction unmatched. The germline V gene has CDR1 MDHEN and CDR2 SYDVKM. The CDR3 sequence: CASSHRGRGVIGELFF. In nucleotides, the CDR3 is TGTGCCAGCAGTCACAGGGGGCGAGGAGTAATCGGGGAGCTGTTTTTT.

The V gene is TRBV5-4, the J gene TRBJ2-2, with D hard to call. Trimming took 0 bases from V and 0 from J, leaving 9 bases between them. The CDR3 contains 16 residues. CDR1 and CDR2 from the germline V gene are SGHNT and YYREEE (reference sequence). The CDR3 loop is CASSLAQQANTGELFF. CDR3 coding DNA: TGTGCCAGCAGCTTGGCTCAGCAGGCGAACACCGGGGAGCTGTTTTTT.

The chain carries TRBV18 and TRBJ2-3; TRBD1 matches at 7 bases. The CDR3 has 13 residues. Germline V gene lookup returns CDR1 KGHSH and CDR2 LQKENI. V lost 6 bases to trimming and J lost 3 bases; unmatched junction nucleotides: 3. CDR3 residues: CASSLGQTDTQYF. Written as DNA, the CDR3 is TGTGCCAGCTCCCTGGGACAGACAGATACGCAGTATTTT. The full variable domain, with the rest looked up from reference TRBV18 and TRBJ2-3, is NAGVMQNPRHLVRRRGQEARLRCSPMKGHSHVYWYRQLPEEGLKFMVYLQKENIIDESGMPKERFSAEFPKEGPSILRIQQVVRGDSAAYFCASSLGQTDTQYFGPGTRLTVL.

The table lists this clone with a count of one. The gene calls are TRBV7-8 and TRBJ2-6; perhaps TRBD2 as D (5 bases). The germline V gene encodes CDR1 SGHVS and CDR2 FQNEAQ. The CDR3 contains 14 residues. V lost 8 bases and J lost 2, with 10 bases in between. The CDR3 loop is CASRRGAGANVLTF. The CDR3 DNA sequence: TGTGCCAGCCGACGGGGAGCTGGGGCCAACGTCCTGACTTTC.

This clone was seen a few times. This sequence joins TRBV5-6 and TRBJ1-1; D perhaps matches TRBD1 (6 bases). V lost 0 bases and J lost 3, with 12 bases in between. Germline lookup yields CDR1 SGHDT and CDR2 YYEEEE. This CDR3 spans 15 amino acids. CDR3 in amino acids: CASSLGGRGYTEAFF. For the CDR3, the DNA is TGTGCCAGCAGCTTGGGGGGGCGGGGGTACACTGAAGCTTTCTTT.

This rearrangement joins TRBV7-2 to TRBJ2-4; the D gene is possibly TRBD2 (6 bases). Trimming pared 1 base from V and 1 base from J, leaving 14 bases between. The CDR3 has 17 residues. Germline lookup yields CDR1 SGHTA and CDR2 FQGNSA. CDR3 nucleotide sequence: TGTGCCAGCAGCTTAGTTGGGGGGAGAGTGGCCAAAAACATTCAGTACTTC. Residues: CASSLVGGRVAKNIQYF. The complete variable domain, with remaining parts taken from reference TRBV7-2 and TRBJ2-4, reads GAGVSQSPSNKVTEKGKDVELRCDPISGHTALYWYRQSLGQGLEFLIYFQGNSAPDKSGLPSDRFSAERTGGSVSTLTIQRTQQEDSAVYLCASSLVGGRVAKNIQYFGAGTRLSVL.

The chain uses TRBV2 and TRBJ2-7; D perhaps matches TRBD1 (5 bases). CDR3 length: 12 residues. The V end was cut by 2 bases, the J end by 5 bases, with 7 bases between. Per germline, CDR1 SNHLY and CDR2 FYNNEI. CDR3 sequence reads: CASSERGNEQYF. The CDR3 DNA reads TGTGCCAGCAGTGAAAGGGGAAACGAGCAGTACTTC. Drawing the rest from reference TRBV2 and TRBJ2-7, the complete variable domain is EPEVTQTPSHQVTQMGQEVILRCVPISNHLYFYWYRQILGQKVEFLVSFYNNEISEKSEIFDDQFSVERPDGSNFTLKIRSTKLEDSAMYFCASSERGNEQYFGPGTRLTVT.

The chain employs TRBV7-9 and TRBJ2-1; possibly TRBD2 for D (6 bases). The germline CDR1 and CDR2 sequences are SEHNR and FQNEAQ (reference sequence). Trimming stripped 4 bases from V and 5 bases from J, with 15 bases between. There are 15 residues in the CDR3. For the CDR3, the DNA is TGTGCCAGCAGCTCCCGGGGGTACAATCACAATGAGCAGTTCTTC. Translating it yields CASSSRGYNHNEQFF.

The chain joins TRBV9 to TRBJ2-1; 9 bases fit TRBD2. V gave up 4 bases and J gave up 8 bases; unmatched junction bases: 10. Germline CDR1 and CDR2: SGDLS and YYNGEE. The CDR3 is 15 residues long. In nucleotides, the CDR3 is TGTGCCAGCAGCCCCGGGACTAGCTCCCTCCATGAGCAGTTCTTC. Translating it yields CASSPGTSSLHEQFF.

This chain links TRBV4-3 with TRBJ2-2; D not certain. V lost 0 bases and J lost 6, with 14 bases in between. CDR3 size: 16 residues. CDR1 is LGHNA, CDR2 YSLEER, per germline. The DNA for the CDR3 is TGCGCCAGCAGCCAAGAGTTCGATAGAGGCGCCGGGGAGCTGTTTTTT. Amino acid sequence: CASSQEFDRGAGELFF.

The chain is built from TRBV18 and TRBJ2-3; 8 nucleotides match TRBD2. Unmatched junction bases numbered 22, after V lost 6 bases and J lost 2 bases. The germline CDR1 and CDR2 sequences are KGHSH and LQKENI. The CDR3 runs to 20 residues. CDR3 in amino acids: CASSGAPSGAGGRLTDTQYF. The CDR3 DNA is TGTGCCAGCTCCGGGGCCCCCTCAGGGGCGGGGGGCCGCCTCACAGATACGCAGTATTTT.

This clone was seen a few times. The chain uses TRBV10-2 and TRBJ2-7; a possible D gene is TRBD2 (6 bases). Trimming shortened V by 2 bases and J by 1 base, and 6 bases separated the two germline ends. The germline V gene encodes CDR1 WSHSY and CDR2 SAAADI. The CDR3 is 13 residues long. CDR3 in amino acids: CASSEAGSYEQYF. The CDR3 DNA sequence: TGCGCCAGCAGTGAGGCGGGATCCTACGAGCAGTACTTC.

This clone was seen more than once but under ten times. The V and J genes are TRBV27 and TRBJ1-1, with no clear D. The CDR3 length is 15 residues. Germline CDR1 is MNHEY and CDR2 is SMNVEV (reference sequence). Trimming cost V 4 bases and J 0 bases, with 12 bases left between them. The CDR3 nucleotides read TGTGCCAGCAGTTCCTACCGACACATGAACACTGAAGCTTTCTTT. Its translation: CASSSYRHMNTEAFF.

The chain recombines TRBV11-3 with TRBJ2-5, with 9 bases that match TRBD2. CDR3 length equals 16 residues. Trimming removed 5 bases from V and 5 bases from J; junction bases left unmatched: 12. Per the germline V gene, CDR1 is SGHNT and CDR2 is YENEEA. The CDR3 DNA reads TGTGCCAGCAGCCTCGGGACTAGCATGGTGGAGGAGACCCAGTACTTC. Residues: CASSLGTSMVEETQYF.

This chain connects TRBV11-2 to TRBJ1-1; D gene uncertain. Germline V CDR1 and CDR2: SGHAT, FQNNGV. V lost 4 bases to trimming and J lost 6 bases, with 9 bases between them. The CDR3 covers 12 residues. CDR3 loop: CASSSRGPEAFF. In DNA form, the CDR3 reads TGTGCCAGCAGCTCTCGAGGGCCTGAAGCTTTCTTT.

The J gene is TRBJ1-2, the V gene TRBV9; 8 bases line up with TRBD1. This CDR3 is built from 14 residues. The junction had 4 bases not matched to a gene; V was cut back by 4 bases and J by 2 bases. Germline assignment: CDR1 SGDLS and CDR2 YYNGEE. As DNA, the CDR3 is TGTGCCAGCAGCCCCGGGACAGGAAACTATGGCTACACCTTC. Translating gives CASSPGTGNYGYTF.

The genes are TRBV4-3 and TRBJ2-7, with a possible D match to TRBD1 (5 bases). The germline V gene has CDR1 LGHNA and CDR2 YSLEER. V was clipped by 10 bases and J by 2 bases, with 15 bases between them. This CDR3 has 13 residues. CDR3 in amino acids: CANIRGSAYEQYF. The DNA of the CDR3 is TGCGCCAACATTAGGGGTTCGGCCTACGAGCAGTACTTC.

This clone has only one observation. The V gene is TRBV10-3, the J gene TRBJ1-1; 11 positions match TRBD1. This CDR3 is 13 amino acids long. Unmatched junction bases numbered 5, after V lost 4 bases and J lost 10 bases. Germline CDR1 ENHRY, CDR2 SYGVKD. CDR3 nucleotide sequence: TGTGCCATCAGTGGGACAGGGGGCGAAATAGCTTTCTTT. Its protein product is CAISGTGGEIAFF.

The chain has TRBV2 and TRBJ2-7; TRBD2 matches 9 bases. Looked up from germline, CDR1 is SNHLY and CDR2 is FYNNEI. V shed 3 bases, J shed 2 bases, and the junction held 8 bases outside the gene matches. This CDR3 spans 16 amino acids. CDR3 sequence reads: CASSESSGGFAYEQYF. CDR3 in DNA: TGTGCCAGCAGTGAGAGTAGCGGGGGTTTCGCCTACGAGCAGTACTTC. The variable domain in full, completed from reference TRBV2 and TRBJ2-7, reads EPEVTQTPSHQVTQMGQEVILRCVPISNHLYFYWYRQILGQKVEFLVSFYNNEISEKSEIFDDQFSVERPDGSNFTLKIRSTKLEDSAMYFCASSESSGGFAYEQYFGPGTRLTVT.

The chain recombines TRBV14 with TRBJ2-2; weak D call: TRBD1 (5 bases). Trimming left V 0 bases short and J 7 bases short, with 9 bases between. Looked up from germline, CDR1 is SGHDN and CDR2 is FVKESK. The CDR3 contains 14 residues. CDR3 nucleotide sequence: TGTGCCAGCAGCCAAGATGGGGCAAACGGGGAGCTGTTTTTT. Translated, it gives CASSQDGANGELFF.

V and J are TRBV5-8 and TRBJ2-2; the match to TRBD1 covers 7 bases. The CDR3 contains 17 residues. Germline V gene sequence: CDR1 SGHTS, CDR2 YDEGEE. J gave up 0 bases and V 1 base, and 6 bases lay outside the gene matches. Here the CDR3 DNA reads TGTGCCAGCAGCTTGTACGTCGGGACAGCGAACACCGGGGAGCTGTTTTTT. Amino acids: CASSLYVGTANTGELFF.

This chain uses TRBV2 with TRBJ2-3; D ambiguous. Germline V gene lookup returns CDR1 SNHLY and CDR2 FYNNEI. V shed 6 bases and J shed 6 bases, with 7 bases lying between them. The CDR3 contains 11 residues. CDR3 loop: CASSARDTQYF. CDR3 DNA sequence: TGTGCCAGCAGCGCTCGGGATACGCAGTATTTT.

The chain recombines TRBV19 with TRBJ2-2; D possibly corresponds to TRBD2 (6 bases). Germline CDR1 reads LNHDA; CDR2 reads SQIVND (reference sequence). This CDR3 is built from 15 residues. Trimming took 8 bases from V and 0 from J, leaving 13 bases between them. CDR3 DNA sequence: TGTGCCAGTGGCCACGGGAGAGCGAACACCGGGGAGCTGTTTTTT. Protein sequence: CASGHGRANTGELFF.

This chain connects TRBV28 to TRBJ2-3; tentatively, D is TRBD2 (6 bases). CDR1 is MDHEN and CDR2 is SYDVKM in the germline V gene. The V end lost 5 bases, the J end lost 3 bases, and 15 bases lay between the germline ends. This CDR3 has 15 amino acids. The CDR3 here is CASSKKWGDTDTQYF. In DNA, the CDR3 is TGTGCCAGCAGTAAGAAGTGGGGGGATACAGATACGCAGTATTTT. Combining the CDR3 with reference TRBV28 and TRBJ2-3 gives the whole variable domain DVKVTQSSRYLVKRTGEKVFLECVQDMDHENMFWYRQDPGLGLRLIYFSYDVKMKEKGDIPEGYSVSREKKERFSLILESASTNQTSMYLCASSKKWGDTDTQYFGPGTRLTVL.

The sample holds a few counts of this clone. The genes are TRBV6-5 and TRBJ1-2, with no clear D. Germline V lookup: CDR1 MNHEY, CDR2 SVGAGI. There are 16 residues in the CDR3. V gave up 2 bases and J gave up 0 bases, with 13 bases separating them. CDR3 loop: CASSYGGHLTNYGYTF. The CDR3 region has the DNA TGTGCCAGCAGTTACGGAGGGCACCTCACTAACTATGGCTACACCTTC.